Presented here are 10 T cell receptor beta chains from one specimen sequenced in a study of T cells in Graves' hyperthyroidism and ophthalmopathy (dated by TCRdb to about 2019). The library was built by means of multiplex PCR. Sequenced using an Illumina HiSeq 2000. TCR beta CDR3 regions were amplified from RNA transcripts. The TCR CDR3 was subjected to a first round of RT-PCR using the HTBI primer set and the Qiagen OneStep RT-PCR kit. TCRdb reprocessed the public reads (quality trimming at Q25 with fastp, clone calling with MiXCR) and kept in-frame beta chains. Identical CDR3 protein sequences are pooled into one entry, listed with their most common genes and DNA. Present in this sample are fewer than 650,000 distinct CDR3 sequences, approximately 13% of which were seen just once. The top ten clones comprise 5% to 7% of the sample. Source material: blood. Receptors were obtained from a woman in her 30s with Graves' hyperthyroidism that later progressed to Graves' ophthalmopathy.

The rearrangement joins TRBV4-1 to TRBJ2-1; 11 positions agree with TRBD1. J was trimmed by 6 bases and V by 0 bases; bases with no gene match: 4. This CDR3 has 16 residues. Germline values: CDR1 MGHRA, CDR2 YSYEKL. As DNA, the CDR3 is TGCGCCAGCAGCCAAGATAGGACAGGGGGCTTCAATGAGCAGTTCTTC. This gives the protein CASSQDRTGGFNEQFF.

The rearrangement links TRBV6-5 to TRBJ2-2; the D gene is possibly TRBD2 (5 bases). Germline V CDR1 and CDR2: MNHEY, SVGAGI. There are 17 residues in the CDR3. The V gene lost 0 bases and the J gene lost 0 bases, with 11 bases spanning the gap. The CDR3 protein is CASSYSNGDSNTGELFF. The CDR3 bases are TGTGCCAGCAGTTACTCGAACGGGGATTCGAACACCGGGGAGCTGTTTTTT.

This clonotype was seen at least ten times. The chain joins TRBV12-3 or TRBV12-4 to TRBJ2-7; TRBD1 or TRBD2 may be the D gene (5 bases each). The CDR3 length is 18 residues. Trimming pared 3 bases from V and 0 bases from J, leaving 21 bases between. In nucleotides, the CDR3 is TGTGCCAGCAGTTTCATTCTTTGGGGGTCAGGGCCCTCCTACGAGCAGTACTTC. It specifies CASSFILWGSGPSYEQYF.

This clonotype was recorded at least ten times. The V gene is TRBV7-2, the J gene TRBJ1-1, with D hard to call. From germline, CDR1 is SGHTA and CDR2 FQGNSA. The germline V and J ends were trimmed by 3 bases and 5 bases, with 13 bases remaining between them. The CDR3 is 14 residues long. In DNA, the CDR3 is TGTGCCAGCAGCTTGGCGAGAGGGCAGACTGAAGCTTTCTTT. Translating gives CASSLARGQTEAFF.

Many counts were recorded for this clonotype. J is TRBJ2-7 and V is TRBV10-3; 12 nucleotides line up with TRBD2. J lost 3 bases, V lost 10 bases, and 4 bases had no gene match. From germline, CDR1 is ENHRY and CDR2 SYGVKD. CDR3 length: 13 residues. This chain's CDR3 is CATRTSGNYEQYF. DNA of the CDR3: TGTGCCACTCGGACTAGCGGGAACTACGAGCAGTACTTC.

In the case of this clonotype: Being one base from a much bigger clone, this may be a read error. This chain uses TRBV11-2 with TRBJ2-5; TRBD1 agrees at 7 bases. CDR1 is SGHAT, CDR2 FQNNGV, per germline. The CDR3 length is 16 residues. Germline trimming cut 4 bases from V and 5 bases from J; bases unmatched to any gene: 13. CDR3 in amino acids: CASSSPGTVLAETQYF. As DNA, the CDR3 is TGTGCCAGCAGCTCCCCCGGGACAGTCTTGGCGGAGACCCAGTACTTC.

The CDR3: CASSPSEGGGYTF. The CDR3 bases are TGTGCCAGCAGCCCTAGTGAAGGAGGTGGCTACACCTTC. V gene TRBV7-9 combines with J gene TRBJ1-2; D unresolved. Trimming took 5 bases from V and 7 from J, leaving 14 bases between them. The CDR3 totals 13 residues. CDR1 and CDR2 (germline): SEHNR, FQNEAQ (reference sequence).

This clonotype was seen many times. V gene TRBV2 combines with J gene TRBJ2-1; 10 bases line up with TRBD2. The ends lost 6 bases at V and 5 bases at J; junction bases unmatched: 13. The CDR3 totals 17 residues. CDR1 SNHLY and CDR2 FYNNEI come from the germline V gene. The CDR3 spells CASRGLAAVRDHNEQFF. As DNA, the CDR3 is TGTGCCAGCAGAGGACTAGCGGCCGTTCGTGACCACAATGAGCAGTTCTTC.

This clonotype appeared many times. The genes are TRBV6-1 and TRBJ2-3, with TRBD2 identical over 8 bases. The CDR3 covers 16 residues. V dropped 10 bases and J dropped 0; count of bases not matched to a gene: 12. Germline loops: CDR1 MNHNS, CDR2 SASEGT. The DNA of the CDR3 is TGTGCCACCCTTTTTAGCGGGACCACGAGCACAGATACGCAGTATTTT. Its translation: CATLFSGTTSTDTQYF.

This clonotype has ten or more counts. The DNA for the CDR3 is TGCGCCAGCAGTTCTCCCAATGAGCAGTTCTTC. It encodes CASSSPNEQFF. The gene calls are TRBV10-2 and TRBJ2-1, with unresolved D. Trimming shortened V by 5 bases and J by 6 bases, and 5 bases separated the two germline ends. Germline V gene lookup returns CDR1 WSHSY and CDR2 SAAADI. The CDR3 covers 11 residues.